This entry lists 27 T cell receptor beta chains sequenced from one sample in a study of blood T cell repertoires in COVID-19. Produced via immunoSEQ multiplex PCR; TCRdb's table is partial and in-frame only. The sample contains around 73,000 clones, approximately 77% of which appear only once. The material sequenced was peripheral blood. Receptor source: a man aged 65 to 85 with COVID-19, enrolled during active disease.

This clone has a count of ten or more. The V gene is TRBV11-3, the J gene TRBJ2-7; 8 bases map to TRBD1. After removal of 3 bases from V and 2 bases from J, the junction contained 6 bases not matched to a gene. Germline V gene sequence: CDR1 SGHNT, CDR2 YENEEA. CDR3 length: 15 amino acids. The CDR3 region has the DNA TGTGCCAGCAGCTTGGCCGGGACAGGACCCTACGAGCAGTACTTC. Protein product: CASSLAGTGPYEQYF.

V and J are TRBV7-9 and TRBJ1-2, with D possibly matching TRBD1 (5 bases). This CDR3 region has 14 residues. In germline, CDR1 is SEHNR, CDR2 FQNEAQ (reference sequence). Trimming took 4 bases from V and 4 from J, leaving 13 bases between them. In DNA form, the CDR3 reads TGTGCCAGCAGCTCTACGGACGGGGGCTATGGCTACACCTTC. Its translation is CASSSTDGGYGYTF.

The V gene is TRBV4-2, the J gene TRBJ1-4; TRBD1 agrees at 7 bases. Germline V gives CDR1 LGHNA, CDR2 YNFKEQ. V lost 2 bases to trimming and J lost 8 bases; unmatched junction nucleotides: 8. CDR3 length: 15 residues. The CDR3 coding sequence is TGTGCCAGCAGCCAACCCCAGGGGGTAGGGGAAAAACTGTTTTTT. This sequence encodes CASSQPQGVGEKLFF.

V is TRBV3-1 (or the pseudogene TRBV3-2) and J is TRBJ1-3, with D possibly matching TRBD1 (5 bases). The CDR3 consists of 17 residues. Looked up from germline, CDR1 is LGHDT and CDR2 is YNNKEL (reference sequence). Trimming removed 1 base from V and 4 bases from J, with 17 bases in between. CDR3 loop: CASSQARSGTSGNTIYF. In nucleotides, the CDR3 is TGTGCCAGCAGCCAAGCAAGGAGCGGGACGTCCGGAAACACCATATATTTT.

As DNA, the CDR3 is TGTGCCAGTAGTATTCTAGCGGGAGGGGAGGAGACCCAGTACTTC. Residues: CASSILAGGEETQYF. This sequence joins TRBV19 and TRBJ2-5, with 12 positions matching TRBD2. This CDR3 has 15 residues. Germline trimming cut 3 bases from V and 5 bases from J; bases unmatched to any gene: 4. CDR1 LNHDA and CDR2 SQIVND come from the germline V gene (reference sequence).

Notes on this clone: The sample has other DNA sequences that encode this CDR3 too. The CDR3 region has the DNA TGTGCCAGCAGTTTAACAGGGCGCTCTGGAAACACCATATATTTT. Translation: CASSLTGRSGNTIYF. This chain links TRBV28 with TRBJ1-3; possibly TRBD1 for D (6 bases). The V gene lost 2 bases and the J gene lost 0 bases, with 8 bases spanning the gap. Germline CDR1 reads MDHEN; CDR2 reads SYDVKM. The CDR3 runs to 15 residues.

V gene TRBV5-1 combines with J gene TRBJ1-5; no firm D call. CDR1 is SGHRS and CDR2 is YFSETQ in the germline V gene. V dropped 0 bases and J dropped 2 bases, with 6 bases sitting between them. The CDR3 length is 14 residues. This CDR3 is CASSLVLGNQPQHF. The DNA for the CDR3 is TGCGCCAGCAGCTTGGTCTTAGGCAATCAGCCCCAGCATTTT.

This chain uses TRBV19 with TRBJ1-5; a possible D gene is TRBD1 (6 bases). Germline V CDR1 and CDR2: LNHDA, SQIVND (reference sequence). Trimming cost V 3 bases and J 0 bases, with 18 bases left between them. The CDR3 has 18 residues. In nucleotides, the CDR3 is TGTGCCAGTAGTATGGGGGACACCCTCCTTTATAGCAATCAGCCCCAGCATTTT. Translated: CASSMGDTLLYSNQPQHF.

The chain has TRBV2 and TRBJ2-7, with 14 positions matching TRBD2. There are 15 residues in the CDR3. From germline, CDR1 is SNHLY and CDR2 FYNNEI. The V segment lost 2 bases and the J segment 7 bases; nucleotides outside the gene matches: 4. The CDR3 sequence: CASSEPGLAGEEQYF. Written as DNA, the CDR3 is TGTGCCAGCAGTGAACCGGGACTAGCGGGAGAAGAGCAGTACTTC.

The J gene is TRBJ2-1, the V gene TRBV24-1, with a possible D match to TRBD2 (5 bases). Germline CDR1 reads KGHDR; CDR2 reads SFDVKD. The CDR3 spans 13 residues. The germline V and J ends were trimmed by 5 bases and 12 bases, with 16 bases remaining between them. This CDR3 reads CATSVPDRERQFF. The CDR3, as DNA: TGTGCCACCAGTGTCCCTGACCGGGAAAGGCAGTTCTTC.

This chain uses TRBV11-2 with TRBJ2-5; D unclear. The V end was cut by 0 bases, the J end by 9 bases, with 11 bases between. CDR3 size: 13 residues. Germline loops: CDR1 SGHAT, CDR2 FQNNGV. The CDR3 region has the DNA TGTGCCAGCAGCTTAGAGTTCCGGTCGGCCCAGTACTTC. This codes for CASSLEFRSAQYF.

The rearrangement uses TRBV6-2 or TRBV6-3 and TRBJ1-5, with D maybe TRBD1 (5 bases). With 5 bases removed from V and 3 bases from J, the gap between germline ends came to 14 bases. Per germline, CDR1 MNHEY and CDR2 SVGEGT. CDR3 length: 15 amino acids. The CDR3 spells CASSTGGIHNQPQHF. CDR3 nucleotides: TGTGCCAGCAGTACCGGGGGGATCCACAATCAGCCCCAGCATTTT.

The V call is TRBV18, the J call TRBJ2-7; the match to TRBD1 covers 7 bases. The CDR3 has 17 residues. Germline V lookup: CDR1 KGHSH, CDR2 LQKENI. The ends lost 3 bases at V and 1 base at J; junction bases unmatched: 12. The CDR3 here is CASSPGTAVGRSYEQYF. The CDR3 DNA sequence: TGTGCCAGCTCACCGGGGACAGCTGTCGGCCGTTCCTACGAGCAGTACTTC.

In nucleotides, the CDR3 is TGTGCCACCAGCAGAGACAGGAATGGGCGTGGCTACACCTTC. Translated: CATSRDRNGRGYTF. V and J are TRBV15 and TRBJ1-2; D not resolved. The length of the CDR3 is 14 residues. The germline V gene encodes CDR1 LNHNV and CDR2 YYDKDF (reference sequence). V was clipped by 0 bases and J by 7 bases, with 12 bases between them.

This clone showed up just once. The chain combines TRBV4-3 with TRBJ1-2, with a tentative D call TRBD1 (5 bases). Trimming stripped 0 bases from V and 0 bases from J, with 8 bases between. CDR1 is LGHNA, CDR2 YSLEER, per germline. There are 15 residues in the CDR3. This chain's CDR3 is CASSQDIGANYGYTF. The CDR3, as DNA: TGCGCCAGCAGCCAAGATATAGGGGCTAACTATGGCTACACCTTC.

This chain joins TRBV9 and TRBJ1-3; the D is unclear. The V end was cut by 0 bases, the J end by 0 bases, with 10 bases between. The CDR3 is 16 amino acids. Germline CDR1 SGDLS, CDR2 YYNGEE. The CDR3 DNA reads as TGTGCCAGCAGCGTAGGAGGAGCGGACTCTGGAAACACCATATATTTT. Its protein product is CASSVGGADSGNTIYF.

The rearrangement joins TRBV10-3 to TRBJ2-1; a possible D gene is TRBD1 (6 bases). CDR1 is ENHRY, CDR2 SYGVKD, per germline. The germline V and J ends were trimmed by 3 bases and 9 bases, with 9 bases remaining between them. CDR3 length: 12 residues. The CDR3 is CAISDLGAEQFF. CDR3 nucleotides: TGTGCCATCAGTGACTTGGGGGCTGAGCAGTTCTTC.

There are many counts of this clone. The chain is built from TRBV5-6 and TRBJ2-7; 8 bases line up with TRBD1. Germline V gives CDR1 SGHDT, CDR2 YYEEEE. The CDR3 extends over 13 amino acids. The J segment lost 3 bases and the V segment lost 3 bases, leaving 2 bases of the junction unmatched. Here the CDR3 DNA reads TGTGCCAGCAGCTGGACAGGGAGCTACGAGCAGTACTTC. This gives the protein CASSWTGSYEQYF.

A few counts support this clone. The V and J genes are TRBV5-5 and TRBJ1-4, with D perhaps TRBD1 (6 bases). V was trimmed by 3 bases and J by 7 bases, leaving 16 bases between them. CDR1 and CDR2 (germline): SGHKS, YYEKEE (reference sequence). The CDR3 consists of 15 residues. This chain's CDR3 is CASSYPGGRGEKLFF. CDR3 in DNA: TGTGCCAGCAGCTACCCGGGGGGGCGAGGTGAAAAACTGTTTTTT.

The chain joins TRBV5-1 to TRBJ2-2; TRBD1 might be the D (5 bases). V shed 1 base and J shed 2 bases, with 9 bases lying between them. Germline V gene sequence: CDR1 SGHRS, CDR2 YFSETQ. This CDR3 has 15 residues. CDR3 amino acids: CASSLRQSNTGELFF. The CDR3 DNA reads TGCGCCAGCAGCTTGCGACAGTCAAACACCGGGGAGCTGTTTTTT.

The genes are TRBV7-8 and TRBJ2-1, with 8 bases lining up with TRBD2. CDR1 SGHVS and CDR2 FQNEAQ come from the germline V gene. CDR3 length: 16 residues. J was trimmed by 6 bases and V by 1 base; bases with no gene match: 8. Here the CDR3 reads CASSLGAGGPGNEQFF. CDR3 in DNA: TGTGCCAGCAGCTTAGGCGCGGGAGGCCCGGGCAATGAGCAGTTCTTC.

This clone turned up a few times. The rearrangement uses TRBV18 and TRBJ2-7, with D perhaps TRBD1 (5 bases). The germline V gene has CDR1 KGHSH and CDR2 LQKENI. Trimming cost V 4 bases and J 5 bases, with 12 bases left between them. This CDR3 spans 13 amino acids. Here the CDR3 reads CASSQKQGHEQYF. The CDR3 region has the DNA TGTGCCAGCTCACAAAAGCAGGGTCACGAGCAGTACTTC.

This clone was seen only a few times. The chain is built from TRBV28 and TRBJ1-2; 7 nucleotides align to TRBD1. V was pared by 5 bases and J by 4 bases, with 13 bases of the junction left unmatched. The CDR3 has 16 residues. The germline V gene has CDR1 MDHEN and CDR2 SYDVKM. CDR3 in DNA: TGTGCCAGCAGTCGGTTGGCCGGCAGGGGGTTCTATGGCTACACCTTC. This sequence encodes CASSRLAGRGFYGYTF.

Many counts were recorded for this clone. The gene calls are TRBV11-2 and TRBJ2-2, with a possible D match to TRBD1 (6 bases). CDR1 and CDR2 (germline): SGHAT, FQNNGV. The CDR3 is 16 amino acids. Trimming cost V 8 bases and J 1 base, with 17 bases left between them. The CDR3 region is CASRTPGHKNTGELFF. CDR3 bases: TGTGCCAGCCGTACTCCGGGACACAAGAACACCGGGGAGCTGTTTTTT. Full variable domain (missing parts from reference TRBV11-2 and TRBJ2-2): EAGVAQSPRYKIIEKRQSVAFWCNPISGHATLYWYQQILGQGPKLLIQFQNNGVVDDSQLPKDRFSAERLKGVDSTLKIQPAKLEDSAVYLCASRTPGHKNTGELFFGEGSRLTVL.

This clone appeared once. J is TRBJ1-1 and V is TRBV7-2; TRBD1 aligns across 8 bases. Trimming cost V 7 bases and J 5 bases; bases outside gene matches: 12. The CDR3 consists of 15 residues. Germline-derived CDR1 and CDR2 are SGHTA and FQGNSA. The CDR3 here is CASIPSGQGRTEAFF. The CDR3 coding sequence is TGTGCCAGCATCCCCTCCGGACAGGGAAGAACTGAAGCTTTCTTT.

This clone was detected once. The chain combines TRBV4-3 with TRBJ1-2, with 7 bases that match TRBD1. With 0 bases clipped from V and 3 bases from J, the junction kept 16 bases outside the gene matches. From germline, CDR1 is LGHNA and CDR2 YSLEER. CDR3 length: 19 residues. The CDR3 reads CASSQDIITGQPVYYGYTF. As DNA, the CDR3 is TGCGCCAGCAGCCAAGATATAATTACGGGACAGCCAGTCTACTATGGCTACACCTTC.

This sequence joins TRBV7-8 and TRBJ2-2, with D unclear. Between the trimmed V and J ends, which lost 8 bases and 4 bases, there was a span of 14 bases. CDR1 SGHVS and CDR2 FQNEAQ come from the germline V gene. The CDR3 runs 14 residues. The CDR3 coding sequence is TGTGCCAGCTGCAATCCAGTTACCACCGGGGAGCTGTTTTTT. This gives the protein CASCNPVTTGELFF.